One sample yielded the 6 T cell receptor beta chains listed below, sequenced in a study of tumor-infiltrating lymphocytes in localized non-small cell lung cancer (dated by TCRdb to the early 2020s). The library was built by means of the immunoSEQ multiplex PCR assay. Drawn from immuneACCESS, this table holds only the in-frame rearrangements with V and J called that TCRdb kept. Clones are partly lost; checked studies trace under half to an unresolved V gene and leave the rest unexplained. In all, the sample holds about 16,000 clones, and about 84% of those were seen once. Approximately 10% of the sample is held by the ten biggest clonotypes. Sequenced input: uninvolved lung tissue not adjacent to the tumor. The receptors here all came from a human donor with non-small cell lung cancer.

The V and J genes are TRBV6-6 and TRBJ1-2; the D gene is possibly TRBD1 (6 bases). This CDR3 is built from 14 residues. Trimming stripped 0 bases from V and 8 bases from J, with 13 bases between. Germline V gives CDR1 MNHNY, CDR2 SVGAGI (reference sequence). The CDR3 reads CASSYSRAGEGYTF. CDR3 nucleotide sequence: TGTGCCAGCAGTTACTCGAGGGCAGGGGAAGGCTACACCTTC.

The V call is TRBV6-6, the J call TRBJ2-5, with D hard to call. Trimming pared 0 bases from V and 4 bases from J, leaving 6 bases between. Germline V gene sequence: CDR1 MNHNY, CDR2 SVGAGI (reference sequence). This CDR3 region has 13 residues. CDR3 sequence reads: CASSYSDGETQYF. DNA for the CDR3: TGTGCCAGCAGTTACTCGGATGGAGAGACCCAGTACTTC.

V and J are TRBV6-1 and TRBJ2-3; D remains unclear. The CDR3 totals 12 residues. Trimming stripped 1 base from V and 2 bases from J, with 1 base between. Germline CDR1 and CDR2: MNHNS and SASEGT. For the CDR3, the DNA is TGTGCCAGCAGTGAAGACACAGATACGCAGTATTTT. As protein: CASSEDTDTQYF.

The V gene is TRBV7-9, the J gene TRBJ2-1; 9 nucleotides align to TRBD2. Germline V gives CDR1 SEHNR, CDR2 FQNEAQ (reference sequence). Trimming at V came to 5 bases and at J to 2 bases, leaving 10 bases not matched to a gene. The CDR3 extends over 17 amino acids. The CDR3 DNA reads TGTGCCAGCAGCCGCGAGACGGCTAGCGGGACCTACAATGAGCAGTTCTTC. Protein sequence: CASSRETASGTYNEQFF.

This clone appeared once. V and J are TRBV6-6 and TRBJ2-7; no reliable D call. This CDR3 comprises 12 residues. CDR1 is MNHNY, CDR2 SVGAGI, per germline (reference sequence). V was trimmed by 0 bases and J by 6 bases, leaving 6 bases between them. The CDR3 region is CASSYSTAEQYF. The CDR3, as DNA: TGTGCCAGCAGTTACTCGACGGCCGAGCAGTACTTC.

This clone was detected a few times. V gene TRBV21-1 combines with J gene TRBJ2-3; TRBD2 is the table's D call, not checked against the DNA. TRBV21-1 is a documented pseudogene. This CDR3 spans 16 amino acids. The CDR3 loop is CASSSWLAGDTDTQYF. The CDR3 DNA is TGTGCCAGCAGCAGTTGGCTAGCGGGAGACACAGATACGCAGTATTTT.